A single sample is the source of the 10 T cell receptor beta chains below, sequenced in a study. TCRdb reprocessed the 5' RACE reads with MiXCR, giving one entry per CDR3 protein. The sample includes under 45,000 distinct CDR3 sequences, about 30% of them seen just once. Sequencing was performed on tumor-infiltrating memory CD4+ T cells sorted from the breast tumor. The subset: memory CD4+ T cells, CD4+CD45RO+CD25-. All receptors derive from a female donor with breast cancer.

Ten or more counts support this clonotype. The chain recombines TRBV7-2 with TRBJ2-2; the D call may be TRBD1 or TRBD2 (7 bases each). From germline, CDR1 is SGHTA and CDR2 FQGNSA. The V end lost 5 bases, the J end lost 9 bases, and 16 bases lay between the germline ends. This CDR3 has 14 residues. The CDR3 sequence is CASSPNRGGWELFF. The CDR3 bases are TGTGCCAGCAGCCCTAACAGGGGAGGGTGGGAGCTGTTTTTT.

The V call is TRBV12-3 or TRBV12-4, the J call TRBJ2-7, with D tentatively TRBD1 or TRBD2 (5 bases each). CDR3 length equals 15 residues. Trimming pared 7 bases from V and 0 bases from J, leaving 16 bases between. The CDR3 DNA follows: TGTGCCAGCACCCCCGGGGCTATGAGCTCCTACGAGCAGTACTTC. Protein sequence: CASTPGAMSSYEQYF.

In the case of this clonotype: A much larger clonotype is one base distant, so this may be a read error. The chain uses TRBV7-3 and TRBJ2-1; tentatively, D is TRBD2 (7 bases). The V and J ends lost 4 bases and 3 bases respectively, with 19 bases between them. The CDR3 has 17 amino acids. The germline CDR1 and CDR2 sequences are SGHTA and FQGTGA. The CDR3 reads CASSSGAGLSNYNEQFF. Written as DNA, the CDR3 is TGTGCCAGCAGCTCAGGGGCGGGACTATCAAACTACAATGAGCAGTTCTTC.

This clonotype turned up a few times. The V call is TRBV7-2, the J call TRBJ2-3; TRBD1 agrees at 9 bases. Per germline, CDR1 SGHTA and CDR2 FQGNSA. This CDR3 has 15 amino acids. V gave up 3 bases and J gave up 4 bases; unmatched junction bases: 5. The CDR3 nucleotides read TGTGCCAGCAGCTTTAGGACAGGGGAGGCAGATACGCAGTATTTT. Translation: CASSFRTGEADTQYF.

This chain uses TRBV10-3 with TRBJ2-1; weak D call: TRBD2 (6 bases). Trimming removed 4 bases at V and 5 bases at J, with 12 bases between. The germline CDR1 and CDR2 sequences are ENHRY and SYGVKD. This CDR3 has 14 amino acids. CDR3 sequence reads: CAISAGLLHNEQFF. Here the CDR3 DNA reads TGTGCCATCAGTGCCGGACTACTCCACAATGAGCAGTTCTTC.

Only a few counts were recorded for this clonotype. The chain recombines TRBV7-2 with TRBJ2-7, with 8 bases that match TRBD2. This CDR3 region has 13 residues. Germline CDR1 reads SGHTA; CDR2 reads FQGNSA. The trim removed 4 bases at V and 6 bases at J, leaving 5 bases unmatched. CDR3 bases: TGTGCCAGCAGCTCCAAGCGGGAGAGCGAGCAGTACTTC. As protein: CASSSKRESEQYF.

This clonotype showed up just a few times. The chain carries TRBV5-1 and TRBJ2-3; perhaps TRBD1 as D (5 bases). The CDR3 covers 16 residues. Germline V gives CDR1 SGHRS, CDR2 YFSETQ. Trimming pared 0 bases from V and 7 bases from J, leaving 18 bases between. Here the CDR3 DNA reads TGCGCCAGCAGCTTGGCCGCACAGGAAGGCGCATATACGCAGTATTTT. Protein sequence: CASSLAAQEGAYTQYF.

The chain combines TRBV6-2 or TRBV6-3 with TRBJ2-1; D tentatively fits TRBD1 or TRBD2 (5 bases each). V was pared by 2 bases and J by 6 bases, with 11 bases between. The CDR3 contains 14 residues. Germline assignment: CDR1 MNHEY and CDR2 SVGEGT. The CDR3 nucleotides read TGTGCCAGCAGTTACATAGGGACCTCCAATGAGCAGTTCTTC. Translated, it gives CASSYIGTSNEQFF.

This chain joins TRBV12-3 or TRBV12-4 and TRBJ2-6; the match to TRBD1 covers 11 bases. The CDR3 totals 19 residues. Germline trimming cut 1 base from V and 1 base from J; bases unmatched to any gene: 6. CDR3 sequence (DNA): TGTGCCAGCAGTTTAGAGACCTGGGACAGGGGGTCTGGGGCCAACGTCCTGACTTTC. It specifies CASSLETWDRGSGANVLTF.

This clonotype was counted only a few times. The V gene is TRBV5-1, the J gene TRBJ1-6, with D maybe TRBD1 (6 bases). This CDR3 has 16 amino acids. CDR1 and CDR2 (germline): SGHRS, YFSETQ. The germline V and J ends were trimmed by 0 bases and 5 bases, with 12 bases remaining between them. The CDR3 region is CASSLAGGANNSPLHF. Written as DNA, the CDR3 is TGCGCCAGCAGCTTGGCCGGGGGCGCGAATAATTCACCCCTCCACTTT.